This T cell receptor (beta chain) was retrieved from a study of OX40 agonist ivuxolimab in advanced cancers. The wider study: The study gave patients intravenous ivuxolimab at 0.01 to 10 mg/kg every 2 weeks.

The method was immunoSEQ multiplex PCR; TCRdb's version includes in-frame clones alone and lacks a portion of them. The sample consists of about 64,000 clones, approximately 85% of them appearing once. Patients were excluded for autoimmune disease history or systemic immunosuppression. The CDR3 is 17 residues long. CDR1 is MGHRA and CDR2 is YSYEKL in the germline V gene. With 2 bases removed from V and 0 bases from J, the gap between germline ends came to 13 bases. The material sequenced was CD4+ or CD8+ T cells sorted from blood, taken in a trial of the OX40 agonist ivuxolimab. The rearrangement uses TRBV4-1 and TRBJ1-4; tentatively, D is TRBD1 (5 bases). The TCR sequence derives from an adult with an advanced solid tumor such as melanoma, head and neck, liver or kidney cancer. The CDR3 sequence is CASSQLFLGATNEKLFF. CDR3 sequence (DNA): TGCGCCAGCAGCCAACTTTTTTTGGGGGCAACTAATGAAAAACTGTTTTTT.